A selection of T cell receptor beta chains follows, all from one sample in a study of T cell responses to AZD1222 COVID-19 vaccine. Clones were sequenced by immunoSEQ multiplex PCR, and TCRdb holds only the in-frame ones, with some missing. The table records around 130,000 clones, just over 85% of them present only once. This specimen was peripheral blood, taken on day 0 of AZD1222 vaccination. The origin of the receptors is an adult in good health. Each CDR3 is given with its conserved first and last residue. A D gene is named only where the DNA matches it firmly. Clone size is stated in some rows and not others, as once, few, many or a class when expanded.

abundance	v_gene	j_gene	d_gene	CDR3nt	CDR3aa
NA	TRBV13	TRBJ2-7	NA	TGTGCCAGCAGCCGCGGCGCGGACGGCATTTCCTACGAGCAGTACTTC	CASSRGADGISYEQYF
NA	TRBV3-1/TRBV3-2	TRBJ1-5	NA	TGTGCCAGCAGCCCGGGGACCGACGGCAATCAGCCCCAGCATTTT	CASSPGTDGNQPQHF
few	TRBV5-1	TRBJ2-7	NA	TGCGCCAGCAGCTCCGGGACATTCTCCTACGAGCAGTACTTC	CASSSGTFSYEQYF
NA	TRBV9	TRBJ2-2	TRBD2	TGTGCCAGCAGCGCCCCGATAGCGGGAGGCACCGGGGAGCTGTTTTTT	CASSAPIAGGTGELFF
NA	TRBV21-1	TRBJ2-6	NA	TGTGCCAGCAGCACCGGGGCCAACGTCCTGACTTTC	CASSTGANVLTF
NA	TRBV5-1	TRBJ2-1	NA	TGCGCCAGCAGCTTAACCTTGAGCTCCTACAATGAGCAGTTCTTC	CASSLTLSSYNEQFF
NA	TRBV14	TRBJ2-6	NA	TGTGCCAGCAGCCACCTGACGGACCAGGGCGGTGGGGCCAACGTCCTGACTTTC	CASSHLTDQGGGANVLTF
NA	TRBV7-9	TRBJ2-1	NA	TGTGCCAGCAGCTTAATGAGAGGTGAGCAGTTCTTC	CASSLMRGEQFF
once	TRBV24-1	TRBJ1-4	TRBD1	TGTGCCACCAGTGATTTTTCGCGGACAGGGAATGAAAAACTGTTTTTT	CATSDFSRTGNEKLFF
NA	TRBV6-5	TRBJ2-2	TRBD1	TGTGCCAGAGCACAGGGGGCGGACACCGGGGAGCTGTTTTTT	CARAQGADTGELFF
few	TRBV4-3	TRBJ1-5	NA	TGCGCCAGCAGCCAAGAAGCACCAAGCAATCAGCCCCAGCATTTT	CASSQEAPSNQPQHF
NA	TRBV6-5	TRBJ2-3	TRBD1	TGTGCCAGCAGTTACAACAGGGGGAGGGATACGCAGTATTTT	CASSYNRGRDTQYF
NA	TRBV13	TRBJ1-1	TRBD1	TGTGCCAGCAGCCCGAGGACAGGGGACTCATACATGAACACTGAAGCTTTCTTT	CASSPRTGDSYMNTEAFF
NA	TRBV11-1	TRBJ2-3	TRBD2	TGTGCCAGCAGCTTCACTAGCGGGGTTGCAGATACGCAGTATTTT	CASSFTSGVADTQYF
NA	TRBV12-5	TRBJ2-5	TRBD2	TGTGCTAGTGCCAATAGCGGGACCCAAGAGACCCAGTACTTC	CASANSGTQETQYF
NA	TRBV10-2	TRBJ2-7	NA	TGCGCCAGCAGTGAGGGCCCAGGACACTCCTACGAGCAGTACTTC	CASSEGPGHSYEQYF
few	TRBV19	TRBJ1-4	TRBD1	TGTGCCAGTAGGTTGAAGGGGGCTTCGGCTAATGAAAAACTGTTTTTT	CASRLKGASANEKLFF
NA	TRBV6-2/TRBV6-3	TRBJ1-2	NA	TGTGCCAGCAGTTATTTCACCCCGGTCGATGGCTACACCTTC	CASSYFTPVDGYTF
NA	TRBV30	TRBJ2-1	TRBD2	TGTGCCTGGAGTTTAGGGACTAGCGGAGACAATGAGCAGTTCTTC	CAWSLGTSGDNEQFF
NA	TRBV27	TRBJ2-7	NA	TGTGCCAGCAAAGGCCGGAACTACGAGCAGTACTTC	CASKGRNYEQYF
NA	TRBV10-3	TRBJ1-1	NA	TGTGCCATCAGTGGGGGATGGGATGAAGCTTTCTTT	CAISGGWDEAFF
NA	TRBV2	TRBJ2-7	TRBD2	TGTGCCAGCAGCAATAGCGGGGGGGACTACGAGCAGTACTTC	CASSNSGGDYEQYF
NA	TRBV7-9	TRBJ1-6	NA	TGTGCCAGCAGCTTCGTACAGGGAGGTAATTCACCCCTCCACTTT	CASSFVQGGNSPLHF
NA	TRBV10-3	TRBJ2-3	TRBD2	TGTGCCATCACCCGGGGTAGCGGGAGAACAGATACGCAGTATTTT	CAITRGSGRTDTQYF
NA	TRBV27	TRBJ2-1	NA	TGTGCCAGCTCCGGGATTCCTCCCAATGAGCAGTTCTTC	CASSGIPPNEQFF
NA	TRBV27	TRBJ2-3	TRBD2	TGTGCCAGCAGTTTATCTAGGACTAGCATATACACAGATACGCAGTATTTT	CASSLSRTSIYTDTQYF
NA	TRBV30	TRBJ1-4	NA	TGTGCCTGGAGTGGGACCTCAGCGATGGAAAAACTGTTTTTT	CAWSGTSAMEKLFF
NA	TRBV5-1	TRBJ2-1	TRBD2	TGCGCCAGCAGCTTGTCCCTAGCGGACAATGAGCAGTTCTTC	CASSLSLADNEQFF
large	TRBV5-1	TRBJ1-1	TRBD1	TGCGCCAGCAGCCCTGGGACAGGGGGGACTGAAGCTTTCTTT	CASSPGTGGTEAFF
NA	TRBV25-1	TRBJ1-1	NA	TGTGCCAGCAGTGAAGGCAGAATCCTGAACACTGAAGCTTTCTTT	CASSEGRILNTEAFF
NA	TRBV5-1	TRBJ2-5	TRBD2	TGCGCCAGCAGCTTGGTCTCGGGGGGCCAAGAGACCCAGTACTTC	CASSLVSGGQETQYF
few	TRBV6-5	TRBJ1-6	NA	TGTGCCACCTTTGCGGGTGGCGTCGCTAATTCACCCCTCCACTTT	CATFAGGVANSPLHF
NA	TRBV28	TRBJ1-2	TRBD1	TGTGCCAGCAGGACCCCCGGGACAGGCTATGGCTACACCTTC	CASRTPGTGYGYTF
few	TRBV5-1	TRBJ2-2	TRBD2	TGCGCCAGCAGCTTGGATCTAGCGGGGAACACCGGGGAGCTGTTTTTT	CASSLDLAGNTGELFF
few	TRBV28	TRBJ2-1	TRBD1	TGTGCCAGCAGTTTGTTACAGGGGTACAATGAGCAGTTCTTC	CASSLLQGYNEQFF
NA	TRBV4-1	TRBJ2-7	NA	TGCGCCAGCAGAGCCGTTTCTAACAGGGACTCCTACGAGCAGTACTTC	CASRAVSNRDSYEQYF
few	TRBV7-3	TRBJ1-1	TRBD1	TGTGCCAGCAGCTTAAACAGGGGGCAGGAAGCTTTCTTT	CASSLNRGQEAFF
NA	TRBV30	TRBJ1-1	NA	TGTGCCTGGAACCTCGGACGTCCTAACACTGAAGCTTTCTTT	CAWNLGRPNTEAFF
once	TRBV19	TRBJ1-1	NA	TGTGCCAGCAGGGGCCCGAACACTGAAGCTTTCTTT	CASRGPNTEAFF
NA	TRBV12-3/TRBV12-4	TRBJ2-1	NA	TGTGCCAGCAGTTTAGGAGGATCTGAGCAGTTCTTC	CASSLGGSEQFF
NA	TRBV3-1/TRBV3-2	TRBJ2-1	NA	TGTGCCAGCAGCCAAGATGTGTCGTCCTACAATGAGCAGTTCTTC	CASSQDVSSYNEQFF
NA	TRBV3-1/TRBV3-2	TRBJ2-1	NA	TGTGCCAGCAGCCAAATGGCACATGAGCAGTTCTTC	CASSQMAHEQFF
NA	TRBV5-1	TRBJ2-3	NA	TGCGCCAGCAGCTTGCAAGGGTTGGGCACAGATACGCAGTATTTT	CASSLQGLGTDTQYF
NA	TRBV7-2	TRBJ2-7	TRBD1	TGTGCCAGCAGCTCAGGACAGGGGAGCTCCTACGAGCAGTACTTC	CASSSGQGSSYEQYF
NA	TRBV11-2	TRBJ2-2	TRBD1	TGTGCCAGCAGCTTAGGCTACAGGGGAATCGGGGAGCTGTTTTTT	CASSLGYRGIGELFF